Listed below are T cell receptor beta chains from one sample, sequenced in a study of blood T cells in healthy people across ages. MiXCR, applied by TCRdb to the 5' RACE reads, yields one record per CDR3 protein. The profile shows around 800,000 distinct CDR3 sequences, 20% to 30% of them singletons. These same data were also listed under a study on T cells of mothers and their children.

The sequencing input was blood. Source of these receptors: a boy aged 5-17 years in good health. CDR3s include the opening cysteine and the closing phenylalanine or tryptophan. The order of the fields is CDR3 length, J gene, D gene, V gene, clone size, CDR3 protein. D genes are given only for firm matches. Not every row has a clone size; where given, it reads once, few, many or a size class.

17 TRBJ2-3 . TRBV11-2 few CASSLDRAGLSTDTQYF
15 TRBJ1-2 . TRBV7-6 . CASSSTSDLSYGYTF
15 TRBJ2-3 TRBD2 TRBV30 few CAWSIAGGRWDTQYF
15 TRBJ2-2 TRBD2 TRBV20-1 . CSASLAGGSGGELFF
13 TRBJ2-3 . TRBV4-1 . CASSQDRTDTQYF
14 TRBJ1-1 . TRBV29-1 . CSAPNTGFGTEAFF
13 TRBJ2-1 . TRBV15 few CATSREGVKEQFF
15 TRBJ2-1 . TRBV7-9 few CASSAPPTDYNEQFF
16 TRBJ1-4 . TRBV11-2 . CASSPPPGRGGRKLFF
16 TRBJ2-3 . TRBV12-5 . CASGEGAGGPTDTQYF
15 TRBJ1-1 . TRBV13 . CASSHLGDKVLEAFF
15 TRBJ2-7 . TRBV4-1 . CASSQEGTAFYEQYF
12 TRBJ1-1 . TRBV12-3/TRBV12-4 . CASKTWRTEAFF
14 TRBJ2-7 . TRBV5-4 . CASSLGTAEEEQYF
15 . TRBD2 TRBV5-1 . CASSRAGGALSEQFF
15 TRBJ2-5 . TRBV9 . CASSVGGRTEETQYF
16 TRBJ2-3 TRBD2 TRBV9 . CASSVDGRGDTDTQYF
12 TRBJ1-1 . TRBV9 few CASSGAGGEAFF
16 TRBJ2-2 TRBD1 TRBV7-2 . CASSSVQGAGTGELFF
16 TRBJ2-1 . TRBV11-3 few CASSLGPGPFDNEQFF
14 TRBJ1-1 . TRBV2 few CASSEDLEGTEAFF
17 TRBJ1-1 TRBD1 TRBV5-1 once CASSPEGAGALNTEAFF